These 32 T cell receptor beta chains were sequenced from one sample in a study of human T cells and chemical hapten exposure. Time point specified: pre-sensitization, week 0. Stated treatment: therapeutic diphenylcyclopropenone sensitization with weekly scalp DPC. TCRdb re-called the RACE reads with MiXCR, one entry per CDR3 protein. The sample contains about 290,000 distinct CDR3 sequences, 7.5% to 8% of which appear only once. The starting material was whole blood, obtained in connection with sensitization to the hapten diphenylcyclopropenone (DPC). The receptors come from a man aged 18-30 years with alopecia areata. Some clones in this sample may be carry-over from other donors' samples.

The sample holds a few counts of this clonotype. The rearrangement uses TRBV10-3 and TRBJ1-1; maybe TRBD1 (6 bases). The length of the CDR3 is 14 residues. V was pared by 1 base and J by 4 bases, with 10 bases between. Looked up from germline, CDR1 is ENHRY and CDR2 is SYGVKD. The CDR3 here is CAISEYREGTEAFF. Here the CDR3 DNA reads TGTGCCATCAGTGAGTACAGGGAGGGCACTGAAGCTTTCTTT.

The table lists this clonotype with a few counts. J is TRBJ1-2 and V is TRBV7-2, with TRBD1 matching over 8 bases. CDR3 length: 15 residues. V lost 3 bases, J lost 0 bases, and 3 bases stayed unmatched. In germline, CDR1 is SGHTA, CDR2 FQGNSA. The CDR3 sequence: CASSLGDRPNYGYTF. CDR3 DNA sequence: TGTGCCAGCAGCTTGGGGGACAGGCCTAACTATGGCTACACCTTC.

This clonotype has just a few counts. The rearrangement joins TRBV10-3 to TRBJ2-3; 8 nucleotides line up with TRBD1. The CDR3 length is 14 residues. Germline-derived CDR1 and CDR2 are ENHRY and SYGVKD. Trimming cost V 5 bases and J 4 bases; bases outside gene matches: 5. The CDR3 reads CAISLTDRADTQYF. CDR3 bases: TGTGCCATCAGTCTAACGGACAGGGCAGATACGCAGTATTTT.

This clonotype occurred many times. The genes are TRBV5-5 and TRBJ2-5; TRBD2 agrees at 8 bases. The CDR3 sequence is 14 residues long. Unmatched junction bases numbered 4, after V lost 4 bases and J lost 2 bases. CDR1 SGHKS and CDR2 YYEKEE come from the germline V gene (reference sequence). The CDR3 region is CASSMGTSQETQYF. DNA of the CDR3: TGTGCCAGCAGCATGGGGACTAGTCAAGAGACCCAGTACTTC.

This clonotype showed up just a few times. This rearrangement joins TRBV7-2 to TRBJ2-1; D is uncertain. Germline loops: CDR1 SGHTA, CDR2 FQGNSA. This CDR3 is built from 14 residues. Trimming pared 1 base from V and 7 bases from J, leaving 11 bases between. The CDR3 loop reads CASSLEAGRNEQFF. Here the CDR3 DNA reads TGTGCCAGCAGCTTAGAAGCAGGAAGGAATGAGCAGTTCTTC.

The V and J genes are TRBV28 and TRBJ2-2; 10 bases map to TRBD2. Germline V gene data show CDR1 as MDHEN and CDR2 as SYDVKM. The CDR3 extends over 18 amino acids. Trimming took 1 base from V and 0 from J; bases not matched to a gene: 5. This CDR3 is CASSLFTSGDANTGELFF. The CDR3 coding sequence is TGTGCCAGCAGTTTATTTACTAGCGGGGATGCGAACACCGGGGAGCTGTTTTTT.

The rearrangement joins TRBV6-2 or TRBV6-3 to TRBJ2-7; TRBD1 matches 9 bases. This CDR3 is 16 amino acids long. J was trimmed by 3 bases and V by 0 bases; bases with no gene match: 6. Looked up from germline, CDR1 is MNHEY and CDR2 is SVGEGT. In DNA form, the CDR3 reads TGTGCCAGCAGTTACTCGCCGGGACAGGGCGGCTACGAGCAGTACTTC. It is translated as CASSYSPGQGGYEQYF.

The V call is TRBV6-1, the J call TRBJ2-5, with 7 nucleotides matching TRBD1. Germline CDR1 is MNHNS and CDR2 is SASEGT. V gave up 10 bases and J gave up 3 bases; unmatched junction bases: 5. This CDR3 has 12 residues. CDR3 loop: CATYRGEETQYF. The CDR3 bases are TGTGCCACCTACAGGGGCGAAGAGACCCAGTACTTC.

The rearrangement uses TRBV7-6 and TRBJ2-5, with 9 bases aligning to TRBD2. Germline V lookup: CDR1 SGHVS, CDR2 FNYEAQ. V lost 5 bases, J lost 1 base, and 11 bases stayed unmatched. The CDR3 extends over 17 amino acids. The CDR3 DNA sequence: TGTGCCAGCAGCGTTGTCGCGGGGGGGGATTCCCAAGAGACCCAGTACTTC. Its protein is CASSVVAGGDSQETQYF.

As to this clonotype: Germline is not matched at one junction end, which may reflect a read error. The chain links TRBV20-1 to TRBJ1-3; tentative D call: TRBD1 (6 bases). CDR1 is DFQATT, CDR2 SNEGSKA, per germline (reference sequence). CDR3 length: 14 residues. CDR3 nucleotide sequence: TGCAGTGCTTCTCAGGGGCCTTCTGGAATCACCATATATTTT. Its translation: CSASQGPSGITIYF.

Many counts were recorded for this clonotype. The CDR3 DNA reads TGTGCCAGCAGCTACCCGACGGAAGCGGAGACCCAGTACTTC. As protein: CASSYPTEAETQYF. V gene TRBV7-2 combines with J gene TRBJ2-5; D remains ambiguous. The V end was cut by 4 bases, the J end by 5 bases, with 14 bases between. The CDR3 runs to 14 residues. Germline assignment: CDR1 SGHTA and CDR2 FQGNSA.

In its sample, this clonotype was seen many times. V gene TRBV9 combines with J gene TRBJ1-1, with TRBD1 matching 11 bases. Losses at the gene ends were 0 bases for V and 5 bases for J; bases not matched to a gene: 3. This CDR3 is 15 amino acids long. Germline V gene sequence: CDR1 SGDLS, CDR2 YYNGEE. The chain's CDR3 is CASSVDGTGGTEAFF. In DNA, the CDR3 is TGTGCCAGCAGCGTAGACGGGACAGGGGGAACTGAAGCTTTCTTT.

This clonotype was recorded at least ten times. The J gene is TRBJ1-4, the V gene TRBV5-1; no definite D call. CDR1 is SGHRS and CDR2 is YFSETQ in the germline V gene. The length of the CDR3 is 14 residues. Trimming pared 0 bases from V and 8 bases from J, leaving 11 bases between. The CDR3 here is CASSLVSSQEKLFF. The DNA of the CDR3 is TGCGCCAGCAGCTTGGTATCCTCTCAGGAAAAACTGTTTTTT.

This clonotype was counted ten times or more. The chain combines TRBV20-1 with TRBJ1-1, with D uncertain. CDR3 length equals 13 residues. Looked up from germline, CDR1 is DFQATT and CDR2 is SNEGSKA (reference sequence). V lost 2 bases and J lost 1, with 8 bases in between. CDR3 nucleotide sequence: TGCAGTGCTAGAAGTTCAGAGAACACTGAAGCTTTCTTT. Translation gives CSARSSENTEAFF.

The table lists this clonotype with a few counts. The V and J genes are TRBV28 and TRBJ2-7; D remains ambiguous. The CDR3 sequence is 13 residues long. Germline V gene data show CDR1 as MDHEN and CDR2 as SYDVKM. V was trimmed by 6 bases and J by 4 bases, leaving 13 bases between them. In DNA form, the CDR3 reads TGTGCCAGCAGAAAAAGTAGTTATTACGAGCAGTACTTC. Translation gives CASRKSSYYEQYF.

This clonotype was detected only a few times. The V gene is TRBV6-1, the J gene TRBJ2-3, with D maybe TRBD2 (6 bases). The CDR3 covers 13 residues. Germline values: CDR1 MNHNS, CDR2 SASEGT. V lost 7 bases and J lost 5, with 13 bases in between. The CDR3 sequence: CASTLGLLDTQYF. CDR3 in DNA: TGTGCCAGCACCTTGGGACTTTTAGATACGCAGTATTTT.

This clonotype was counted only a few times. The chain employs TRBV29-1 and TRBJ1-1, with no clear D. The CDR3 totals 14 residues. Germline V gives CDR1 SQVTM, CDR2 ANQGSEA. V dropped 1 base and J dropped 0 bases, with 9 bases sitting between them. CDR3 DNA: TGCAGCGTTGAAGGCCGGGCCATGAACACTGAAGCTTTCTTT. Residues: CSVEGRAMNTEAFF.

This clonotype has a count of ten or more. This chain connects TRBV5-1 to TRBJ1-2, with D possibly being TRBD1 (6 bases). The CDR3 length is 15 residues. V was trimmed by 4 bases and J by 2 bases, leaving 15 bases between them. Germline loops: CDR1 SGHRS, CDR2 YFSETQ. CDR3 region: CASSTRTASNYGYTF. Here the CDR3 DNA reads TGCGCCAGCAGCACCCGGACAGCCTCCAACTATGGCTACACCTTC.

This chain links TRBV10-3 with TRBJ1-2; 9 nucleotides line up with TRBD1. The CDR3 has 15 residues. J was trimmed by 2 bases and V by 6 bases; bases with no gene match: 7. Germline V gene sequence: CDR1 ENHRY, CDR2 SYGVKD. CDR3 sequence reads: CAISLSGTGNYGYTF. CDR3 in DNA: TGTGCCATCAGCTTATCCGGGACAGGGAACTATGGCTACACCTTC.

J is TRBJ2-6 and V is TRBV7-9, with 7 bases that match TRBD1. Germline CDR1 reads SEHNR; CDR2 reads FQNEAQ (reference sequence). The V and J ends lost 5 bases and 4 bases, in that order; junction bases with no gene match: 2. The CDR3 length is 14 residues. The CDR3 spells CASSKGQGANVLTF. The CDR3 DNA follows: TGTGCCAGCAGCAAGGGACAGGGGGCCAACGTCCTGACTTTC.

This clonotype was picked up many times. The chain employs TRBV4-1 and TRBJ2-5; D unresolved. This CDR3 is 14 amino acids long. The V gene lost 4 bases and the J gene lost 4 bases, with 13 bases spanning the gap. Germline V CDR1 and CDR2: MGHRA, YSYEKL. The chain's CDR3 is CASSPPLKGETQYF. CDR3 DNA sequence: TGCGCCAGCAGCCCCCCGCTAAAAGGAGAGACCCAGTACTTC.

In this sample, this clonotype turned up a few times. The chain joins TRBV7-9 to TRBJ2-1; 11 nucleotides line up with TRBD2. Trimming took 0 bases from V and 5 from J; bases not matched to a gene: 6. CDR1 is SEHNR, CDR2 FQNEAQ, per germline (reference sequence). The CDR3 sequence is 17 residues long. Here the CDR3 DNA reads TGTGCCAGCAGCTTAGCTAGCGGGGGGGCTCCTAACAATGAGCAGTTCTTC. It encodes CASSLASGGAPNNEQFF.

This clonotype was observed a few times. The J gene is TRBJ1-2, the V gene TRBV4-1; D gene unclear. Germline V gives CDR1 MGHRA, CDR2 YSYEKL. The V end was cut by 1 base, the J end by 4 bases, with 4 bases between. The CDR3 length is 12 residues. The CDR3 region is CASSQAAYGYTF. The CDR3 bases are TGCGCCAGCAGCCAAGCTGCCTATGGCTACACCTTC.

This clonotype was recorded a few times. The genes are TRBV6-6 and TRBJ2-7; tentatively, D is TRBD2 (5 bases). Trimming removed 2 bases from V and 5 bases from J, with 13 bases in between. This CDR3 contains 14 residues. Looked up from germline, CDR1 is MNHNY and CDR2 is SVGAGI (reference sequence). The CDR3 reads CASSYGLAGHEQYV. CDR3 DNA sequence: TGTGCCAGCAGTTACGGTCTGGCGGGCCACGAGCAGTACGTC.

The table lists this clonotype with a few counts. This chain joins TRBV7-9 and TRBJ2-5, with 7 bases lining up with TRBD1. CDR1 is SEHNR, CDR2 FQNEAQ, per germline (reference sequence). V lost 4 bases to trimming and J lost 5 bases; unmatched junction nucleotides: 7. CDR3 size: 14 residues. The CDR3 region is CASSSDRERETQYF. CDR3 sequence (DNA): TGTGCCAGCAGCTCCGACAGGGAGAGGGAGACCCAGTACTTC.

The chain couples TRBV2 to TRBJ2-4, with D possibly TRBD2 on 5 matching bases. Per germline, CDR1 SNHLY and CDR2 FYNNEI. Between the trimmed V and J ends, which lost 9 bases and 6 bases, there was a span of 15 bases. CDR3 length equals 13 residues. CDR3 sequence reads: CASCFRAGNIQYF. The CDR3 region has the DNA TGTGCCAGTTGTTTCCGCGCGGGAAACATTCAGTACTTC.

The chain recombines TRBV6-2 or TRBV6-3 with TRBJ1-5; tentative D call: TRBD1 (5 bases). Deletions cut 7 bases from V and 4 bases from J, with 14 bases between. CDR1 and CDR2 (germline): MNHEY, SVGEGT. The CDR3 runs to 14 residues. The CDR3 nucleotides read TGTGCCAGCACTCCCGAAAGGGGAAATCAGCCCCAGCATTTT. It translates to CASTPERGNQPQHF.

There are a few counts of this clonotype. J is TRBJ2-2 and V is TRBV28, with D perhaps matching TRBD2 (6 bases). Germline assignment: CDR1 MDHEN and CDR2 SYDVKM. V lost 7 bases and J lost 2, with 11 bases in between. The CDR3 has 14 residues. This CDR3 is CASKGGVNTGELFF. The CDR3 DNA is TGTGCCAGCAAGGGCGGGGTCAACACCGGGGAGCTGTTTTTT. The full variable domain, with the rest looked up from reference TRBV28 and TRBJ2-2, is DVKVTQSSRYLVKRTGEKVFLECVQDMDHENMFWYRQDPGLGLRLIYFSYDVKMKEKGDIPEGYSVSREKKERFSLILESASTNQTSMYLCASKGGVNTGELFFGEGSRLTVL.

In this sample, this clonotype turned up a few times. The chain links TRBV29-1 to TRBJ1-1; no firm D call. The CDR3 contains 13 residues. V lost 5 bases and J 0 bases, leaving 10 bases between the germline ends. Germline V CDR1 and CDR2: SQVTM, ANQGSEA. The DNA for the CDR3 is TGCAGCGTTTCAGACTTCATGAACACTGAAGCTTTCTTT. This sequence encodes CSVSDFMNTEAFF.

This clonotype was counted many times. The chain combines TRBV20-1 with TRBJ1-5; TRBD1 matches 8 bases. The CDR3 runs 18 residues. The J segment lost 2 bases and the V segment lost 0 bases, leaving 12 bases of the junction unmatched. Germline loops: CDR1 DFQATT, CDR2 SNEGSKA (reference sequence). Here the CDR3 reads CSARDQGTGSFGNQPQHF. CDR3 DNA: TGCAGTGCTAGAGATCAGGGGACAGGTAGTTTCGGCAATCAGCCCCAGCATTTT.

This rearrangement joins TRBV6-5 to TRBJ1-3; D may be TRBD1 (5 bases). Germline lookup yields CDR1 MNHEY and CDR2 SVGAGI. V dropped 0 bases and J dropped 4 bases, with 10 bases sitting between them. This CDR3 is 15 amino acids long. For the CDR3, the DNA is TGTGCCAGCAGTTACTCGTCAGGGATCGGAAACACCATATATTTT. Amino acid sequence: CASSYSSGIGNTIYF.

The chain joins TRBV7-2 to TRBJ2-5; D is tentatively TRBD1 or TRBD2 (6 bases each). Trimming left V 1 base short and J 4 bases short, with 16 bases between. The CDR3 has 16 residues. Germline lookup yields CDR1 SGHTA and CDR2 FQGNSA. CDR3 protein: CASSLGVRGLRETQYF. The CDR3, as DNA: TGTGCCAGCAGCTTAGGCGTACGGGGGCTAAGAGAGACCCAGTACTTC.